This T cell receptor beta chain was identified in a study of preoperative IRX-2 immunotherapy in early breast cancer. Treatment specified: preoperative locoregional IRX-2 cytokine immunotherapy. The CDR3 has 14 residues. Germline V lookup: CDR1 SGHRS, CDR2 YFSETQ. Trimming removed 0 bases at V and 5 bases at J, with 9 bases between. Libraries were prepared by immunoSEQ multiplex PCR; TCRdb keeps only in-frame clonotypes and omits some of them. The table shows about 98,000 clones, with 70% to 90% occurring only once. The receptor was derived from a human donor with breast cancer. This specimen was tumor tissue, taken after IRX-2 immunotherapy. This chain uses TRBV5-1 with TRBJ1-5, with D maybe TRBD1 (5 bases). The DNA of the CDR3 is TGCGCCAGCAGCTTGGGGGCAGGGCATCAGCCCCAGCATTTT. This translates into CASSLGAGHQPQHF.